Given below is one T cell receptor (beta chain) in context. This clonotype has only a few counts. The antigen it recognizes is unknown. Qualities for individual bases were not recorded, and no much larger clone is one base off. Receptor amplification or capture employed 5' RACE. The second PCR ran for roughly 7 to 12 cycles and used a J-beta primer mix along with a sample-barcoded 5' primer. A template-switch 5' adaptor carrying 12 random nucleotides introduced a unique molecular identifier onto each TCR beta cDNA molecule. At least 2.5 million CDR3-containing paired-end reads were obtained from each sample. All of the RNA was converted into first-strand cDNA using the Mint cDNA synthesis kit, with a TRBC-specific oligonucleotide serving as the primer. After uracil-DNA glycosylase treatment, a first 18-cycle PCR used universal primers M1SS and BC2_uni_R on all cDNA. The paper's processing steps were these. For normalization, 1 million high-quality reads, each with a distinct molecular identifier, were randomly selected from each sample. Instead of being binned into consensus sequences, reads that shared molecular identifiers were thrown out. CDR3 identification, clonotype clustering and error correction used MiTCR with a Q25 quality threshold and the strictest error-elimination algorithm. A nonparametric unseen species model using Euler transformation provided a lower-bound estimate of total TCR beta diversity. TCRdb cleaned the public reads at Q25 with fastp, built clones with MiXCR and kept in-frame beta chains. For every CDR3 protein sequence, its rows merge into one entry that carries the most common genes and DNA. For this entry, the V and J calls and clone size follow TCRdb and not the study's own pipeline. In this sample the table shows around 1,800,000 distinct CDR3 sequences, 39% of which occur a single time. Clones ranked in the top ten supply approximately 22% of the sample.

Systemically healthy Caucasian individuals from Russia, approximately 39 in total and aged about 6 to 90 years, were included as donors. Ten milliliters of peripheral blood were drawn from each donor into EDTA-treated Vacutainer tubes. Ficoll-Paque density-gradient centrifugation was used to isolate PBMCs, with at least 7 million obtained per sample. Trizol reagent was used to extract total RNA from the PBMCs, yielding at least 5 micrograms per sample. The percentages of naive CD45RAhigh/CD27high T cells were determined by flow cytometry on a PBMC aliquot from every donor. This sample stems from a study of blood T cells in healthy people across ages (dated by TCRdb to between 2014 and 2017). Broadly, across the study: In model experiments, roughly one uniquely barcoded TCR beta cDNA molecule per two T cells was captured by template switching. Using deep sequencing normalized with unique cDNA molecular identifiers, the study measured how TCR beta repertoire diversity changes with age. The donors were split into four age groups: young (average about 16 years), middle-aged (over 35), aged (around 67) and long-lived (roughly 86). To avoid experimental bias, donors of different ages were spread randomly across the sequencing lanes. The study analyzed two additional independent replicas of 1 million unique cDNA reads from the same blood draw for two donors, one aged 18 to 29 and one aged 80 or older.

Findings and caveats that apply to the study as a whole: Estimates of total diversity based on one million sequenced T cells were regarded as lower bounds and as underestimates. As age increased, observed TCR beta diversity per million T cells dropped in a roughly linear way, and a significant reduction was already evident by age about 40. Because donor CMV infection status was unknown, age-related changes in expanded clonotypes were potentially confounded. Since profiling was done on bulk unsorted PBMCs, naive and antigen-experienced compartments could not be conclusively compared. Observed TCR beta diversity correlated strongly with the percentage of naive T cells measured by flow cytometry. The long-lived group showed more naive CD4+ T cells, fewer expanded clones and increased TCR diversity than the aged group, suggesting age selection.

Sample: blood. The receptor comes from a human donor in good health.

CDR3 loop: CSVDSNYEQYF. The sequenced DNA is TGCAGCGTCGACAGCAACTACGAGCAGTACTTC. The sequence is built from TRBV29-1 and TRBJ2-7; TRBD1 is a possible D gene, resting on 5 matching bases. From the cysteine up to the phenylalanine, the CDR3 has a length of 11 residues. Left in the record is the CDR3 DNA by itself, 33 bases read in frame from the first base. Via the germline V gene, CDR1 is SQVTM and CDR2 ANQGSEA. The junction carries 9 bases between V and J, which are trimmed by 6 bases and 3 bases respectively.